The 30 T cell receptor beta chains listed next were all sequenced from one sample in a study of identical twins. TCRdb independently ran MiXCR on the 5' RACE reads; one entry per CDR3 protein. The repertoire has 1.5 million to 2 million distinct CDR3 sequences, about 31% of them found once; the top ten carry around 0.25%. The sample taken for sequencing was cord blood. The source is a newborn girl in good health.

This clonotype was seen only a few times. The CDR3 loop reads CASTAGGPGEQYF. The CDR3 DNA is TGTGCCAGCACGGCGGGAGGGCCAGGTGAGCAGTACTTC. This chain joins TRBV12-3 or TRBV12-4 and TRBJ2-7, with 9 bases lining up with TRBD2. Trimming at V came to 7 bases and at J to 7 bases, leaving 8 bases not matched to a gene. The CDR3 sequence is 13 residues long.

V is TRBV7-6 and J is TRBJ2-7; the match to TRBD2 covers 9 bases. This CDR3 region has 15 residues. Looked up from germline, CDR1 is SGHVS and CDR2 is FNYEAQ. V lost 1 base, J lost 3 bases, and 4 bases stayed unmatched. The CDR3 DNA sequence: TGTGCCAGCAGCTTAGTTGGCGGGAGGGTCTACGAGCAGTACTTC. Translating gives CASSLVGGRVYEQYF.

The CDR3 sequence: CASSWWKGGGTEAFF. CDR3 nucleotide sequence: TGTGCCAGCAGTTGGTGGAAGGGGGGGGGCACTGAAGCTTTCTTT. The rearrangement uses TRBV12-3 or TRBV12-4 and TRBJ1-1, with D perhaps TRBD1 (6 bases). V was pared by 4 bases and J by 4 bases, with 16 bases between. CDR3 size: 15 residues.

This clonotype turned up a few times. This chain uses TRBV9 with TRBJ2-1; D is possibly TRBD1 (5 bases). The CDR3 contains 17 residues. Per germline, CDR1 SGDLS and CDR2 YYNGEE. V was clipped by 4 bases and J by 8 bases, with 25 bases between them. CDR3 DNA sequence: TGTGCCAGCAGCCCCTCCTCCGGACAATTTGTGGCCCATGAGCAGTTCTTC. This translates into CASSPSSGQFVAHEQFF.

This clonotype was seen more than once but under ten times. The CDR3, as DNA: TGCAGTGCTAGCCCAGGGGGCCCCTATGGCTACACCTTC. Amino acids: CSASPGGPYGYTF. The rearrangement links TRBV20-1 to TRBJ1-2, with 8 bases matching TRBD1. The CDR3 has 13 amino acids. Germline CDR1 and CDR2: DFQATT and SNEGSKA (reference sequence). Trimming cost V 3 bases and J 4 bases; bases outside gene matches: 4.

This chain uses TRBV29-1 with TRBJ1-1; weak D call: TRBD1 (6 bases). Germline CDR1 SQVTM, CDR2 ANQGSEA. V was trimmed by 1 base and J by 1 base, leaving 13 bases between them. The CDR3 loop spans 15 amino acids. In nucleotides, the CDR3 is TGCAGCGTTGAAGGGGGGGCGGGAAAGAACACTGAAGCTTTCTTT. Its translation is CSVEGGAGKNTEAFF.

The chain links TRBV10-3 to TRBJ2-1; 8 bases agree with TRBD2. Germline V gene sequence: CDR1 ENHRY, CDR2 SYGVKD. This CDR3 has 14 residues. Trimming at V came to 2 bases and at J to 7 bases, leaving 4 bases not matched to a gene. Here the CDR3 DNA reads TGTGCCATCAGTGAGGGTAGCGGGAAGAATGAGCAGTTCTTC. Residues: CAISEGSGKNEQFF.

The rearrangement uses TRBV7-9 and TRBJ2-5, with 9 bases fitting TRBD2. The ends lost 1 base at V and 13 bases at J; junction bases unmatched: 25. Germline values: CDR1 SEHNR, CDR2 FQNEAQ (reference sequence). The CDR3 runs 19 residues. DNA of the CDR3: TGTGCCAGCAGCTTAGTATTTTCTTTGGAGCGGGAGGCAATCAATGAGCGGTACTTC. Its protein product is CASSLVFSLEREAINERYF.

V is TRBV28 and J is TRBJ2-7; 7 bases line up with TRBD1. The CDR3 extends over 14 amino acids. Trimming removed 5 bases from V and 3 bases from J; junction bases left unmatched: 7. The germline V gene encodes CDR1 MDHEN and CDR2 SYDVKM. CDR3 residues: CASSGTVAYYEQYF. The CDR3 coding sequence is TGTGCCAGCAGTGGGACAGTGGCCTACTACGAGCAGTACTTC.

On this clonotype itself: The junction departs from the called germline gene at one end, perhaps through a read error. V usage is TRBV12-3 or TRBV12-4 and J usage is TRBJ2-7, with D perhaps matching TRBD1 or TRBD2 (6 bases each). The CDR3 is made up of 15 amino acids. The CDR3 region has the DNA TGTGCCAGCAGCTTAGGGGGGACGGGGGACAATGAGCAGTACTTC. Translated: CASSLGGTGDNEQYF.

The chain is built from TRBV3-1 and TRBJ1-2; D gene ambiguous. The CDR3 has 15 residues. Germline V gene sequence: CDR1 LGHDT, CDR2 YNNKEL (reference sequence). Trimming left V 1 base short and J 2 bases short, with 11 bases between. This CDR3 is CASSQGAKPNYGYTF. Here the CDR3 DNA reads TGTGCCAGCAGCCAAGGGGCAAAGCCGAACTATGGCTACACCTTC.

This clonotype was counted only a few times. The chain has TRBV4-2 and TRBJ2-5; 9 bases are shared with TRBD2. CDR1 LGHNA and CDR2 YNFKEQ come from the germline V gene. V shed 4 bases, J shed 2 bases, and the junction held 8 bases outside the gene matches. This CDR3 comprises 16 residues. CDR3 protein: CASSRYSGGRQETQYF. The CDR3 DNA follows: TGTGCCAGCAGCCGCTATAGCGGGGGCCGTCAAGAGACCCAGTACTTC.

In DNA form, the CDR3 reads TGCAGTGCTAGAGGGGGCAATAGCGGGAAAACAGATACGCAGTATTTT. It codes for CSARGGNSGKTDTQYF. This chain uses TRBV20-1 with TRBJ2-3; 8 bases are a match to TRBD2. Per the germline V gene, CDR1 is DFQATT and CDR2 is SNEGSKA (reference sequence). Trimming at V came to 1 base and at J to 3 bases, leaving 9 bases not matched to a gene. This CDR3 contains 16 residues.

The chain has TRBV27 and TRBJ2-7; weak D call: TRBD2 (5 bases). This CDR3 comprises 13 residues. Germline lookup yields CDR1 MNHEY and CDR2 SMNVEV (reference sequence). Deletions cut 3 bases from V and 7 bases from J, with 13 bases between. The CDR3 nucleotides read TGTGCCAGCAGTTTGGGTCCTAGCTTGGAGCAGTACTTC. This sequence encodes CASSLGPSLEQYF.

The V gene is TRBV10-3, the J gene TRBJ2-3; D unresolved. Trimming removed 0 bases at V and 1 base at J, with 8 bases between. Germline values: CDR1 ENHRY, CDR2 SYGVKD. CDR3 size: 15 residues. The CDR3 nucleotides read TGTGCCATCAGTGAGTCGATTCCTGGCACAGATACGCAGTATTTT. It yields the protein CAISESIPGTDTQYF.

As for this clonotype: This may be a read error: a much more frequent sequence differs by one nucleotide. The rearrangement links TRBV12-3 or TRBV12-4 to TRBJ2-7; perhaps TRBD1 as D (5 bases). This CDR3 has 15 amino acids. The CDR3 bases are TGTGCCAGCAGTTTAAGACAGCGAAGCTCCTACAAGCAGTACTTC. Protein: CASSLRQRSSYKQYF.

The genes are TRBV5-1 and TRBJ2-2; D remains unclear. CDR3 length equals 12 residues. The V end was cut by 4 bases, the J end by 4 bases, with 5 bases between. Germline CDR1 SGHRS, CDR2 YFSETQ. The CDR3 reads CASSNPTGELFF. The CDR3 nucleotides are TGCGCCAGCAGCAATCCCACCGGGGAGCTGTTTTTT.

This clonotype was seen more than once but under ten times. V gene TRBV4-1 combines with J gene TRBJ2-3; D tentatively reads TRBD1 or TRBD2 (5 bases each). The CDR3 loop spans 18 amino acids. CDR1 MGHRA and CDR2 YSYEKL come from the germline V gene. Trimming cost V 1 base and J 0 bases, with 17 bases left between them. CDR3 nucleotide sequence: TGCGCCAGCAGCCAAGGAGGATCTTTCTGGGGGAGCACAGATACGCAGTATTTT. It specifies CASSQGGSFWGSTDTQYF.

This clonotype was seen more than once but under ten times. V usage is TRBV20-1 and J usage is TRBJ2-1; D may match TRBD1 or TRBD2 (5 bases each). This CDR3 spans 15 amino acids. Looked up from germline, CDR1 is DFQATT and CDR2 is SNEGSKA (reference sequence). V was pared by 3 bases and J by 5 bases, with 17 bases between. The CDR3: CSARLLEWGHNEQFF. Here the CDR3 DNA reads TGCAGTGCTAGGCTACTAGAATGGGGACACAATGAGCAGTTCTTC.

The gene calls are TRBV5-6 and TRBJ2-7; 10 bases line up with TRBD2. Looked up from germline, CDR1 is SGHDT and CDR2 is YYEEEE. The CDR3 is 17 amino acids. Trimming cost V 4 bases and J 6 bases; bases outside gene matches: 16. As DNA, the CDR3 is TGTGCCAGCAGCCGGATTCCTAGAGGAGCGGGGGGGGTCGAGCAGTACTTC. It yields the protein CASSRIPRGAGGVEQYF.

DNA for the CDR3: TGCGCCAGCAGCTTTTCCCCGCGAGTCCCTGATGAAGCTTTCTTT. Its protein product is CASSFSPRVPDEAFF. The gene calls are TRBV5-1 and TRBJ1-1; no definite D call. This CDR3 spans 15 amino acids. V was shortened by 2 bases and J by 7 bases, with 18 bases between the two germline ends. Germline lookup yields CDR1 SGHRS and CDR2 YFSETQ. The whole variable domain, filled in from reference TRBV5-1 and TRBJ1-1, reads KAGVTQTPRYLIKTRGQQVTLSCSPISGHRSVSWYQQTPGQGLQFLFEYFSETQRNKGNFPGRFSGRQFSNSRSEMNVSTLELGDSALYLCASSFSPRVPDEAFFGQGTRLTVV.

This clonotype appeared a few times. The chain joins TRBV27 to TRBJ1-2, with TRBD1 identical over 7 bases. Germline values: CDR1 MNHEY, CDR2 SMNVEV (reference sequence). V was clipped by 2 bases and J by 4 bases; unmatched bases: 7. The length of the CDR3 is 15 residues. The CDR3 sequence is CASSLAHRGSYGYTF. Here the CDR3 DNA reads TGTGCCAGCAGTTTAGCCCACAGGGGATCCTATGGCTACACCTTC.

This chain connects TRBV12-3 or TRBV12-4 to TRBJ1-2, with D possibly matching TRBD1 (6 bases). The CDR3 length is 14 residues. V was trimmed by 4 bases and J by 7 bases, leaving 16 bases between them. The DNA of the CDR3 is TGTGCCAGCAGTTCTTTACGGGGGCGCGGTGGCTACACCTTC. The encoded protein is CASSSLRGRGGYTF.

As DNA, the CDR3 is TGTGCCAGCAGTTTAATCTTTCATCCACAAACAGGGGCTAACTATGGCTACACCTTC. Protein: CASSLIFHPQTGANYGYTF. The V gene is TRBV27, the J gene TRBJ1-2; 7 positions match TRBD1. This CDR3 region has 19 residues. J gave up 0 bases and V 2 bases, and 15 bases lay outside the gene matches. Per the germline V gene, CDR1 is MNHEY and CDR2 is SMNVEV (reference sequence).

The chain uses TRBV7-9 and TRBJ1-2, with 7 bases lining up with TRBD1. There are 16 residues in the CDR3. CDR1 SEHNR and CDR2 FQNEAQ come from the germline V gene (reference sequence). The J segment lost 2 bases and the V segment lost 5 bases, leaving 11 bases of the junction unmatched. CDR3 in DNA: TGTGCCAGCAGCGCTGTAGGACAGGCTGGAAACTATGGCTACACCTTC. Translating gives CASSAVGQAGNYGYTF.

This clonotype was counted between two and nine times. CDR3 sequence reads: CATGLAGSETQYF. In DNA form, the CDR3 reads TGTGCCACAGGACTAGCGGGGTCGGAGACCCAGTACTTC. The rearrangement joins TRBV10-3 to TRBJ2-5, with 12 nucleotides matching TRBD2. Germline loops: CDR1 ENHRY, CDR2 SYGVKD. CDR3 length: 13 amino acids. V was pared by 10 bases and J by 5 bases, with 5 bases of the junction left unmatched.

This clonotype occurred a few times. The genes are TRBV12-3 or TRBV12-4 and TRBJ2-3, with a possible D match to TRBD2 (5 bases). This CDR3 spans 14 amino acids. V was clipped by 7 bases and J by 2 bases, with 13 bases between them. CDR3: CASTLLGPTDTQYF. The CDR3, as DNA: TGTGCCAGCACCCTACTAGGTCCCACAGATACGCAGTATTTT.

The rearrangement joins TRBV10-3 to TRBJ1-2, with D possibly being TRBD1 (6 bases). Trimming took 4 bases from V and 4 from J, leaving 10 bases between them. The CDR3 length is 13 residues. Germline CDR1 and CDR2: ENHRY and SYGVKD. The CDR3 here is CAISGRGPYGYTF. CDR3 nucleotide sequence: TGTGCCATCAGTGGACGGGGGCCCTATGGCTACACCTTC.

The CDR3 DNA sequence: TGTGCCAGCGGAGGTTCAACTAATGAAAAACTGTTTTTT. This codes for CASGGSTNEKLFF. The chain has TRBV7-2 and TRBJ1-4; D ambiguous. This CDR3 is 13 amino acids long. Between the trimmed V and J ends, which lost 8 bases and 0 bases, there was a span of 7 bases. Germline V gene lookup returns CDR1 SGHTA and CDR2 FQGNSA.

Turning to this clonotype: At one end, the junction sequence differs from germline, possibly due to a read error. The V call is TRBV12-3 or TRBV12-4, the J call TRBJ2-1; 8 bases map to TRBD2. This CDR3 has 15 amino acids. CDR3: CVSSFSGTRPNEQFF. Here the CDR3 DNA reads TGTGTCAGCAGTTTCTCCGGGACTAGGCCTAATGAGCAGTTCTTC.